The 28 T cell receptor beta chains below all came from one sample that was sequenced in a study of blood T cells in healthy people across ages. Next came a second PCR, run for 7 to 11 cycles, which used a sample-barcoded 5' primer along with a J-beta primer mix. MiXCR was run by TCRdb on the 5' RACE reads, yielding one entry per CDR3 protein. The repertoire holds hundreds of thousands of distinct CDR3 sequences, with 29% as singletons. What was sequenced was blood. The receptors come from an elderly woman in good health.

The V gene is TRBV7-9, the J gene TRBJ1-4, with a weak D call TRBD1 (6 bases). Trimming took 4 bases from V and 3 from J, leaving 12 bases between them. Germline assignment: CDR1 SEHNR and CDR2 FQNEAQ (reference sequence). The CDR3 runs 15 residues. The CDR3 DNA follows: TGTGCCAGCAGCTCCTCCGGGACACCTAATGAAAAACTGTTTTTT. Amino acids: CASSSSGTPNEKLFF.

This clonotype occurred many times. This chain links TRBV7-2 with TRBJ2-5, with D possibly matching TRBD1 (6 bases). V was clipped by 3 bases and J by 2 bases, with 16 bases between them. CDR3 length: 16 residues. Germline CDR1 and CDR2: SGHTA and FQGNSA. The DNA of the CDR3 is TGTGCCAGCAGCTTTGGGCAGGGGCGCCCACAAGAGACCCAGTACTTC. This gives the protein CASSFGQGRPQETQYF.

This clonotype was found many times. CDR3 protein: CATPGQGGKQQYF. The CDR3 region has the DNA TGTGCCACGCCGGGACAGGGGGGAAAACAGCAGTACTTC. The chain joins TRBV30 to TRBJ2-7; 11 bases align to TRBD1. The CDR3 is 13 amino acids. J was trimmed by 8 bases and V by 8 bases; bases with no gene match: 11. In germline, CDR1 is GTSNPN, CDR2 SVGIG (reference sequence).

CDR3 in amino acids: CASTEVQGPRNIQYF. CDR3 in DNA: TGTGCCAGCACCGAGGTCCAGGGGCCGCGGAACATTCAGTACTTC. The chain links TRBV6-1 to TRBJ2-4; possibly TRBD1 for D (6 bases). CDR1 and CDR2 from the germline V gene are MNHNS and SASEGT. The CDR3 totals 15 residues. The V end was cut by 7 bases, the J end by 7 bases, with 20 bases between.

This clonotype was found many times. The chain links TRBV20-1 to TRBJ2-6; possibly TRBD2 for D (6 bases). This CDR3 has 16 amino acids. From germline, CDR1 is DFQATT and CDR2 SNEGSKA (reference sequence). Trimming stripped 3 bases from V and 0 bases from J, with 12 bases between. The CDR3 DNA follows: TGCAGTGCTAGTAGGGACTCCCGCTCTGGGGCCAACGTCCTGACTTTC. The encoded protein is CSASRDSRSGANVLTF.

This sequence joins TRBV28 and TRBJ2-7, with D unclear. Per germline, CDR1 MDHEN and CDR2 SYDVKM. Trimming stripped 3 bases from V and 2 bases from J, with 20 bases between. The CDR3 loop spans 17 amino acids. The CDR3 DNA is TGTGCCAGCAGTTTTGGAACAGTTCAAAAGAGGACCTACGAGCAGTACTTC. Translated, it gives CASSFGTVQKRTYEQYF.

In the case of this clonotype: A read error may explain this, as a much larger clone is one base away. Written as DNA, the CDR3 is TGTGCCAGCAGCCGAAGAGGCGGGACTAGCGGGGGGGCCATCAATGAGCAGTTCTTC. Amino acid sequence: CASSRRGGTSGGAINEQFF. The gene calls are TRBV3-1 and TRBJ2-1; 16 bases map to TRBD2. V was pared by 4 bases and J by 6 bases, with 12 bases of the junction left unmatched. CDR1 and CDR2 from the germline V gene are LGHDT and YNNKEL (reference sequence). This CDR3 is 19 amino acids long.

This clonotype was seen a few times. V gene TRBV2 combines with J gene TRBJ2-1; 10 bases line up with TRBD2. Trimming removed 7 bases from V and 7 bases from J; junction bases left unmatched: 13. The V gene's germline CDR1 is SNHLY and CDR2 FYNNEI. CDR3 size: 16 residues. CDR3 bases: TGTGCCAGCACCAGCGGGGGGGCCGGGCATAGGAATGAGCAGTTCTTC. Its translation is CASTSGGAGHRNEQFF.

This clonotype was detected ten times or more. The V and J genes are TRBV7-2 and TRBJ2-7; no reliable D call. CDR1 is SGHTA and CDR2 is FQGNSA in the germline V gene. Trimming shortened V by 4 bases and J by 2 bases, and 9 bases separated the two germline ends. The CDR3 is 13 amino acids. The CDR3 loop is CASSSSWTYEQYF. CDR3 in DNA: TGTGCCAGCAGCTCGTCGTGGACCTACGAGCAGTACTTC.

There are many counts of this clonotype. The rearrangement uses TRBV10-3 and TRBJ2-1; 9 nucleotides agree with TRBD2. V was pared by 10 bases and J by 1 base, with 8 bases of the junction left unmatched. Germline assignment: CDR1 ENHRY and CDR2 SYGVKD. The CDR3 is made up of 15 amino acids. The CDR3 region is CATSTSGGSYNEQFF. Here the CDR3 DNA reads TGTGCCACCTCGACTAGCGGCGGTTCCTACAATGAGCAGTTCTTC.

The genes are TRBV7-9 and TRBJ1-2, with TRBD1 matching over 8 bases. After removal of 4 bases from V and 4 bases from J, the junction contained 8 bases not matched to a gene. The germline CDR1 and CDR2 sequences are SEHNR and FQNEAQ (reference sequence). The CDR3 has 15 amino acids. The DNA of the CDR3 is TGTGCCAGCAGCTCCCTGGGACAGGCGCTCTATGGCTACACCTTC. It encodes CASSSLGQALYGYTF.

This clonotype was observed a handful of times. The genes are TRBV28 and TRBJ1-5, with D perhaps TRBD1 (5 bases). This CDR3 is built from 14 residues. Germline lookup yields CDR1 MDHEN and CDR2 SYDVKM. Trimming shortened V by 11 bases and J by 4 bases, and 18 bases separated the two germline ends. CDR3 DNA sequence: TGTGCCCTGGGGCGGGGGGGAGAAAATCAGCCCCAGCATTTT. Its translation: CALGRGGENQPQHF.

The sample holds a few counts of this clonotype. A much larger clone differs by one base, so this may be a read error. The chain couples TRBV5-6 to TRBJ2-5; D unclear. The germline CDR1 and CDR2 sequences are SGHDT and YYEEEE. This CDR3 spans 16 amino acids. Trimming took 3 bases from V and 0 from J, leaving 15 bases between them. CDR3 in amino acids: CASSSGRNRHQETQYF. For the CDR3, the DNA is TGTGCCAGCAGCTCCGGCCGAAACCGGCACCAAGAGACCCAGTACTTC.

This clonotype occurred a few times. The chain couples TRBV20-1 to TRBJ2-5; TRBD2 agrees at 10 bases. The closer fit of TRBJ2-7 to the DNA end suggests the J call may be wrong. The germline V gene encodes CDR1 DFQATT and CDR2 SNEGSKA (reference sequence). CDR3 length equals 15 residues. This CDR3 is CSAHRGRTSGFEQYF. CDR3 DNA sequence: TGCAGTGCTCACAGAGGGAGGACTAGCGGTTTCGAGCAGTACTTC.

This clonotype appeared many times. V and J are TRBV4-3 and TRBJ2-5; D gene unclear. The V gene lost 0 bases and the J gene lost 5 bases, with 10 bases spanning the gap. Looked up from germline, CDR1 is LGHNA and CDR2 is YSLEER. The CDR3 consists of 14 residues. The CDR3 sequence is CASSQDLGMETQYF. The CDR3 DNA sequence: TGCGCCAGCAGCCAAGATTTAGGAATGGAGACCCAGTACTTC.

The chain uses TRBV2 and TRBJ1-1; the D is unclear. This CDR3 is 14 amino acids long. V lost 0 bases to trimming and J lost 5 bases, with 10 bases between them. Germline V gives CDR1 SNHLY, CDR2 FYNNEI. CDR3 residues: CASSEARELTEAFF. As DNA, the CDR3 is TGTGCCAGCAGTGAAGCGCGGGAACTAACTGAAGCTTTCTTT.

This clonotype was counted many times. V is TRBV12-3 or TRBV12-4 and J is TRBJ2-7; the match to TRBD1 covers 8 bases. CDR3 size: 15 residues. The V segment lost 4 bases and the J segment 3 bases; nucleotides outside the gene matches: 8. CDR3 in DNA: TGTGCCAGCAGTTCCGGACAGGGTTCGAACTACGAGCAGTACTTC. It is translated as CASSSGQGSNYEQYF.

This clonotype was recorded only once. CDR3 DNA sequence: TGTGCCAGCAGCTTAGTTGGCGCAGGCGGACCATCTGGAAACACCATATATTTT. Its protein product is CASSLVGAGGPSGNTIYF. The chain employs TRBV11-3 and TRBJ1-3; D is ambiguous. In germline, CDR1 is SGHNT, CDR2 YENEEA. V was pared by 1 base and J by 1 base, with 17 bases between. The CDR3 spans 18 residues.

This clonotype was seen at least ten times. This CDR3 reads CSAATGTVNTEAFF. DNA for the CDR3: TGCAGTGCTGCCACCGGGACAGTGAACACTGAAGCTTTCTTT. The chain combines TRBV20-1 with TRBJ1-1; 7 positions match TRBD1. The J segment lost 0 bases and the V segment lost 5 bases, leaving 6 bases of the junction unmatched. CDR3 length: 14 amino acids. CDR1 DFQATT and CDR2 SNEGSKA come from the germline V gene (reference sequence).

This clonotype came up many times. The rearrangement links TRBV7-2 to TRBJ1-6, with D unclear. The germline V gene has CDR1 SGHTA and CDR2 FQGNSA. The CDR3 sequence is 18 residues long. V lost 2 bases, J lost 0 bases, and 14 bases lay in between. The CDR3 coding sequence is TGTGCCAGCAGCTTAATCCCGAGTTCTAGCTCCTATAATTCACCCCTCCACTTT. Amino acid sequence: CASSLIPSSSSYNSPLHF.

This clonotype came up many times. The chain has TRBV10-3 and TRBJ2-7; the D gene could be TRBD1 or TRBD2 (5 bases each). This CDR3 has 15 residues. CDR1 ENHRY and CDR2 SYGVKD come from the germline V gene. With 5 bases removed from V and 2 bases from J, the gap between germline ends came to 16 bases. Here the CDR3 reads CAISKGQGAPYEQYF. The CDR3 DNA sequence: TGTGCCATCAGTAAAGGGCAGGGAGCCCCCTACGAGCAGTACTTC.

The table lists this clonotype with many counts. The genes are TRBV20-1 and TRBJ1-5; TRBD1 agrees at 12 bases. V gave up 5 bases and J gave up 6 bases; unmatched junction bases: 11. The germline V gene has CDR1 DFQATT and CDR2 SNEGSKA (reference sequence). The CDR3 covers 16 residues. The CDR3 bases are TGCAGTGCTGGACCCGGGACAGGGGGCTCGATTCAGCCCCAGCATTTT. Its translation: CSAGPGTGGSIQPQHF.

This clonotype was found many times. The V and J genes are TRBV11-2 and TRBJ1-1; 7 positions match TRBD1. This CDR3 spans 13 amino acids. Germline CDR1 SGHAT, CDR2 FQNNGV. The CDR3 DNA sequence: TGTGTGACTAGACAGGGTGAGGGCACTGAAGCTTTCTTT. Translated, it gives CVTRQGEGTEAFF.

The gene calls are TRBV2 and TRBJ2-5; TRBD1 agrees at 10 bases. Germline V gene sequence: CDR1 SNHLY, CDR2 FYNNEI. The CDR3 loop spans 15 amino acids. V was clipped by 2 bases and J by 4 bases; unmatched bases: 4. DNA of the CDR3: TGTGCCAGCAGTGAAACCGGGACAGGGGTAGAGACCCAGTACTTC. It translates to CASSETGTGVETQYF.

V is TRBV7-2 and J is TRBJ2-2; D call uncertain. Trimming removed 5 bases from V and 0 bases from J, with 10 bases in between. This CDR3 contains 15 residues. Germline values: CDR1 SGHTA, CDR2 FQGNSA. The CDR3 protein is CASSLWGTNTGELFF. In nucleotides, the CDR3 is TGTGCCAGCAGCCTATGGGGTACGAACACCGGGGAGCTGTTTTTT.

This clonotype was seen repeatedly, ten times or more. CDR3: CASREGNYGYTF. The CDR3 bases are TGCGCCAGCAGAGAAGGGAACTATGGCTACACCTTC. This chain connects TRBV5-1 to TRBJ1-2; D unclear. Germline V gene lookup returns CDR1 SGHRS and CDR2 YFSETQ. The CDR3 consists of 12 residues. Trimming pared 5 bases from V and 2 bases from J, leaving 7 bases between.

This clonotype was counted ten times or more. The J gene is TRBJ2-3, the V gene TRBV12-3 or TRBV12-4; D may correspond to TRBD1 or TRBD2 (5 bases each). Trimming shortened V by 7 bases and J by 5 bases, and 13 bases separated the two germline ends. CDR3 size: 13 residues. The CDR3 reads CASIRDPRDTQYF. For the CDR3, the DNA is TGTGCCAGCATCCGGGACCCGCGAGATACGCAGTATTTT.

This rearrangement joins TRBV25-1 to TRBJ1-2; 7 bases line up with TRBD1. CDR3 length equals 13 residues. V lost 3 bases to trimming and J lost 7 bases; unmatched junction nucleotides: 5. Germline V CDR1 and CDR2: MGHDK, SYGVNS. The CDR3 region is CASSDLRGAGYTF. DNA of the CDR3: TGTGCCAGCAGTGACCTCAGGGGGGCTGGCTACACCTTC.